These 8 T cell receptor beta chains originate from one sample sequenced in a study of OX40 agonist ivuxolimab in advanced cancers. The protocol was immunoSEQ multiplex PCR, while the TCRdb copy is restricted to in-frame clones and leaves out a portion. The sample yields around 79,000 clones, roughly 85% seen once. Here the sequenced sample was CD4+ or CD8+ T cells sorted from blood, taken in a trial of the OX40 agonist ivuxolimab. The source of these receptors is an adult with an advanced solid tumor such as melanoma, head and neck, liver or kidney cancer.

Concerning this clone: A read error may produce the germline difference seen at one junction end. This chain links TRBV7-9 with TRBJ2-5; tentatively, D is TRBD2 (7 bases). From germline, CDR1 is SEHNR and CDR2 FQNEAQ (reference sequence). The CDR3 contains 12 residues. CDR3 loop: CASSPPGRRGHF. Here the CDR3 DNA reads TGTGCCAGCAGCCCGCCGGGGCGGCGGGGGCACTTC.

The V call is TRBV6-1, the J call TRBJ2-1; possibly TRBD1 for D (6 bases). The germline V gene has CDR1 MNHNS and CDR2 SASEGT. The CDR3 runs 14 residues. Trimming stripped 6 bases from V and 3 bases from J, with 12 bases between. The CDR3 DNA reads as TGTGCCAGCAGGCTACAGGGCCGCTACAATGAGCAGTTCTTC. It codes for CASRLQGRYNEQFF.

The CDR3 nucleotides are TGTGCCAGCAGTTCCTTAGCGGGGGGCGGTTACGAGCAGTACTTC. This sequence encodes CASSSLAGGGYEQYF. This chain joins TRBV6-5 and TRBJ2-7, with 10 bases fitting TRBD2. The V gene's germline CDR1 is MNHEY and CDR2 SVGAGI. V shed 4 bases, J shed 4 bases, and the junction held 7 bases outside the gene matches. CDR3 size: 15 residues.

The rearrangement uses TRBV7-2 and TRBJ1-5, with 7 bases identical to TRBD1. This CDR3 has 17 amino acids. CDR1 and CDR2 (germline): SGHTA, FQGNSA. V trimming: 3 bases; J trimming: 4 bases; junction bases outside the gene matches: 12. CDR3 residues: CASSFRGGGDYNQPQHF. The CDR3 nucleotides read TGTGCCAGCAGCTTCCGAGGAGGGGGCGATTATAATCAGCCCCAGCATTTT. Full variable domain (outside the CDR3, taken from reference TRBV7-2 and TRBJ1-5): GAGVSQSPSNKVTEKGKDVELRCDPISGHTALYWYRQSLGQGLEFLIYFQGNSAPDKSGLPSDRFSAERTGGSVSTLTIQRTQQEDSAVYLCASSFRGGGDYNQPQHFGDGTRLSIL.

This clone was found once. The rearrangement links TRBV11-2 to TRBJ2-7; the match to TRBD1 covers 7 bases. Germline V gives CDR1 SGHAT, CDR2 FQNNGV. V lost 4 bases to trimming and J lost 8 bases; unmatched junction nucleotides: 11. There are 14 residues in the CDR3. CDR3 amino acids: CASSSDRDRSQQYF. The CDR3 bases are TGTGCCAGCAGCTCCGACAGGGACCGTTCCCAGCAGTACTTC.

The chain recombines TRBV28 with TRBJ2-3; D gene unclear. Germline values: CDR1 MDHEN, CDR2 SYDVKM. The CDR3 covers 16 residues. V lost 3 bases, J lost 0 bases, and 13 bases lay in between. CDR3 region: CASSLYAVPSTDTQYF. CDR3 in DNA: TGTGCCAGCAGTTTGTACGCCGTACCCAGCACAGATACGCAGTATTTT.

There are a few counts of this clone. The gene calls are TRBV5-1 and TRBJ2-7; perhaps TRBD2 as D (5 bases). Germline V gives CDR1 SGHRS, CDR2 YFSETQ. This CDR3 is built from 15 residues. Trimming removed 4 bases at V and 4 bases at J, with 18 bases between. As DNA, the CDR3 is TGCGCCAGCAGCGGAGGACCTGGGGAGATATACGAGCAGTACTTC. Residues: CASSGGPGEIYEQYF.

The rearrangement joins TRBV6-6 to TRBJ1-2; the match to TRBD1 covers 7 bases. This CDR3 spans 13 amino acids. The V and J ends lost 8 bases and 0 bases, in that order; junction bases with no gene match: 3. The germline gives CDR1 MNHNY, CDR2 SVGAGI (reference sequence). This CDR3 is CASGQGANYGYTF. CDR3 coding DNA: TGTGCCAGCGGTCAGGGGGCTAACTATGGCTACACCTTC.